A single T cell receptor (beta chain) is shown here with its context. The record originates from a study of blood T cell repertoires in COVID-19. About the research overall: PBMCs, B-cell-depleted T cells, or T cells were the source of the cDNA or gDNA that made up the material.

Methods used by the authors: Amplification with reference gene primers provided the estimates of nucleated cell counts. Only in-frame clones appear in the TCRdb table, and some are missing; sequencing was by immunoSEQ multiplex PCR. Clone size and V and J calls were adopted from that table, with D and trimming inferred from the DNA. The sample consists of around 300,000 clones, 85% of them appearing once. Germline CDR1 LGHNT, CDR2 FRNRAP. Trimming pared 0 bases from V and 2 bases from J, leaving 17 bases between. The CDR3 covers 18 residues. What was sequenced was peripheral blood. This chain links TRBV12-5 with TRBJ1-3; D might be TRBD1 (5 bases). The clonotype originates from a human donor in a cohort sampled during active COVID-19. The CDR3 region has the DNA TGTGCTAGTGGTTTGGTAGGTGGGGGGTTATTGGCTGGAAACACCATATATTTT. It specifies CASGLVGGGLLAGNTIYF. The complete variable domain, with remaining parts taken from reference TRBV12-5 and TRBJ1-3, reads DARVTQTPRHKVTEMGQEVTMRCQPILGHNTVFWYRQTMMQGLELLAYFRNRAPLDDSGMPKDRFSAEMPDATLATLKIQPSEPRDSAVYFCASGLVGGGLLAGNTIYFGEGSWLTVV.